This is a list of T cell receptor beta chains from one sample in a study of vaccination effects on CD4 cells after COVID-19. Assay used: immunoSEQ multiplex PCR; TCRdb lists only in-frame clones, some missing. The repertoire holds approximately 25,000 clones, with 60% to 80% as singletons. Their recognized antigens are unknown. The specimen was CD4+ T cells from PBMCs cultured with SARS-CoV-2 spike peptides, collected after COVID-19 vaccination. These receptors all come from a human donor who received a COVID-19 vaccine. Some clones in this sample may be carry-over from other donors' samples. Each CDR3 is given with its conserved first and last residue. The D gene is left open where the match is weak. Part of the rows lack a size; the others show once, few, many or a class for expanded clones.

clone size,V gene,J gene,D gene,CDR3 DNA,CDR3 protein
once,TRBV5-1,TRBJ2-3,TRBD1,TGCGCCAGCAGCTCCGACAGGGGATCCACAGATACGCAGTATTTT,CASSSDRGSTDTQYF
NA,TRBV7-3,TRBJ2-3,TRBD1,TGTGCCAGCAGCTTAATGTCAGGGGGCTCCGATACGCAGTATTTT,CASSLMSGGSDTQYF
NA,TRBV7-2,TRBJ2-5,TRBD2,TGTGCCAGCAGCTTACTCCAGAGCGGGGTGGGGACCCAGTACTTC,CASSLLQSGVGTQYF
NA,TRBV6-5,TRBJ2-1,NA,TGTGCCAGCAATGTAGTTACAGGGCAAGGGAATGAGCAGTTCTTC,CASNVVTGQGNEQFF
few,TRBV4-1,TRBJ1-5,NA,TGCGCCAGCAGCCAAGTTTACAGGGAAAAAGGACAGCCCCAGCATTTT,CASSQVYREKGQPQHF
once,TRBV5-5,TRBJ1-4,NA,TGTGCCAGCAGCCGACAAGAGGGGAGTCATGAAAAACTGTTTTTT,CASSRQEGSHEKLFF
NA,TRBV5-1,TRBJ2-2,TRBD1,TGCGCCAGCAGCACCAGGGACAGAAAAACCGGGGAGCTGTTTTTT,CASSTRDRKTGELFF
NA,TRBV11-2,TRBJ2-3,TRBD2,TGTGCCAGCAGCTTATCGACTAGCGCCCTTAGGACAGATACGCAGTATTTT,CASSLSTSALRTDTQYF
NA,TRBV19,TRBJ1-4,NA,TGTGCCAGTAGTGCCTCGGTCGAAAAACTGTTTTTT,CASSASVEKLFF
NA,TRBV5-6,TRBJ1-2,TRBD1,TGTGCCAGCAGCCTAAAACACAGGGGGCCTGGCTACACCTTC,CASSLKHRGPGYTF
NA,TRBV14,TRBJ2-3,TRBD1,TGTGCCAGCAGCCAACCGGGACAGGGAGGGAGACATACGCAGTATTTT,CASSQPGQGGRHTQYF
NA,TRBV29-1,TRBJ1-1,NA,TGCAGCGTTGAAGAGGGGGTTAGAGGCACTGAAGCTTTCTTT,CSVEEGVRGTEAFF
NA,TRBV28,TRBJ2-7,TRBD2,TGTGCCAGCAGTTCCGCGGGACTAGCGGGAGCCTTGGGGGCAAGTTACGAGCAGTACTTC,CASSSAGLAGALGASYEQYF
once,TRBV7-9,TRBJ2-6,TRBD2,TGTGCCAGCAGCGGACGTAGCGGGGGTCCCTTTGGGGCCAACGTCCTGACTTTC,CASSGRSGGPFGANVLTF
NA,TRBV4-1,TRBJ2-3,TRBD1,TGCGCCAGCAGCCCGGACAGGACTAGCACAGATACGCAGTATTTT,CASSPDRTSTDTQYF
NA,TRBV5-1,TRBJ1-2,NA,TGCGCCAGCAGCTCCGGGACGGGCAACTATGGCTACACCTTC,CASSSGTGNYGYTF
few,TRBV7-2,TRBJ1-5,NA,TGTGCCAGCAGCTTGCAAGGCAATCAGCCCCAGCATTTT,CASSLQGNQPQHF
NA,TRBV3-1/TRBV3-2,TRBJ2-6,NA,TGTGCCAGCAGCCAAGGGCAGGGAGGGGCCAACGTCCTGACTTTC,CASSQGQGGANVLTF
NA,TRBV19,TRBJ2-3,TRBD1,TGTGCCAGTAGTATAGAGTGGGAACAGGGGGCAGCTACGCAGTATTTT,CASSIEWEQGAATQYF
few,TRBV9,TRBJ1-4,NA,TGTGCCAGCAGCGCGGGCGGATCCGCAACTAATGAAAAACTGTTTTTT,CASSAGGSATNEKLFF
NA,TRBV2,TRBJ2-1,NA,TGTGCCAGCAGTGATCCGCCCGGAAGGGCCACGTTCTTC,CASSDPPGRATFF
once,TRBV21-1,TRBJ2-3,NA,TGTGCCAGCAGCCCCCCCCGAGCTGGCACAGATACGCAGTATTTT,CASSPPRAGTDTQYF
NA,TRBV19,TRBJ1-2,NA,TGTGCCAGTAGTATTGCCACGCTACCCAGCTATGGCTACACCTTC,CASSIATLPSYGYTF
once,TRBV6-2/TRBV6-3,TRBJ2-3,NA,TGTGCCAGCAGTTACGGGGCGAGAGATACGCAGTATTTT,CASSYGARDTQYF
once,TRBV7-8,TRBJ1-2,NA,TGTGCCAGCAGCCCCTCAGTGCGGGGCTCTATTATCTATGGCTACACCTTC,CASSPSVRGSIIYGYTF